One T cell receptor beta chain is described in this entry. This sample stems from a study of shared clonotypes between healthy human individuals. The germline V and J ends were trimmed by 4 bases and 0 bases, with 13 bases remaining between them. CDR1 is ENHRY, CDR2 SYGVKD, per germline. This CDR3 spans 16 amino acids. Deep-level settings were used for running the assay. As processed by the authors: Without quality scores, immunoSEQ junctional reads could not be filtered like full-length reads. The data were produced by immunoSEQ multiplex PCR, yet TCRdb's version contains in-frame clones alone and is incomplete. V and J calls and clone size are given by that table; D and trimming were obtained from the DNA. The sample has over 2,000,000 clones, over 85% seen once; the top ten hold approximately 1.6%. Naive CD8 cells lacked CD45RO and underwent positive selection for CCR7, leaving out terminally differentiated effector memory CD45RA+ cells.

The chain has TRBV10-3 and TRBJ2-1; TRBD1 is a possible D gene (6 bases). The specimen was naive CD8+ T cells from PBMCs. The receptor comes from a man aged 18 to 29 in good health. Some clones in this sample may be carry-over from other donors' samples. CDR3 region: CAISAWTVSSYNEQFF. The CDR3 DNA reads as TGTGCCATCAGTGCCTGGACAGTCAGCTCCTACAATGAGCAGTTCTTC.